These 21 T cell receptor beta chains originate from one sample sequenced in a study of CD8 T cells in ankylosing spondylitis. No cognate antigen is known for these TCRs. Using its own MiXCR run on the 5' RACE reads, TCRdb lists one record per CDR3 protein. The sample consists of 300,000 to 400,000 distinct CDR3 sequences, around 20% of them appearing once. Notes on the study in general: Blood from ankylosing spondylitis patients appeared to carry a characteristic roughly 8-variant TCR beta motif.

Sequencing input: blood, either unsorted or a sorted T cell fraction (not recorded which). Every receptor here comes from a male donor with ankylosing spondylitis.

The table lists this clonotype with a few counts. This chain joins TRBV29-1 and TRBJ1-4; D is uncertain. CDR1 and CDR2 (germline): SQVTM, ANQGSEA. V lost 5 bases, J lost 8 bases, and 9 bases lay in between. CDR3 size: 11 residues. The chain's CDR3 is CSVRSGEKLFF. DNA of the CDR3: TGCAGCGTTCGGAGTGGCGAAAAACTGTTTTTT.

The rearrangement links TRBV5-6 to TRBJ2-7; D gene ambiguous. The CDR3 has 13 amino acids. V gave up 2 bases and J gave up 0 bases, with 6 bases separating them. Germline CDR1 reads SGHDT; CDR2 reads YYEEEE. CDR3 nucleotide sequence: TGTGCCAGCAGCTTCTTGGACTCCTACGAGCAGTACTTC. Its protein product is CASSFLDSYEQYF.

This sequence joins TRBV28 and TRBJ2-5, with 7 positions matching TRBD1. After removal of 5 bases from V and 2 bases from J, the junction contained 14 bases not matched to a gene. This CDR3 region has 17 residues. CDR1 is MDHEN and CDR2 is SYDVKM in the germline V gene. The DNA of the CDR3 is TGTGCCAGCAGTCTCCTCCCCGACAGGGTCCCGCAAGAGACCCAGTACTTC. Translation: CASSLLPDRVPQETQYF.

This CDR3 is CASSKWGQGPYEQYF. Written as DNA, the CDR3 is TGTGCCAGCAGCAAATGGGGACAGGGACCCTACGAGCAGTACTTC. The rearrangement uses TRBV21-1 and TRBJ2-7; the D call TRBD1 from the table was never checked on the DNA. TRBV21-1 is flagged as a pseudogene. CDR3 length: 15 amino acids.

In regard to this clonotype: Germline is not matched at one junction end, which may reflect a read error. This rearrangement joins TRBV12-3 or TRBV12-4 to TRBJ1-1; D is undetermined. The CDR3 is made up of 14 amino acids. The CDR3 nucleotides are TGTGCCGGCAGTTTATATTCGGCCAACACTGAAGCTTTCTTT. Its protein product is CAGSLYSANTEAFF.

The rearrangement uses TRBV12-3 or TRBV12-4 and TRBJ2-7, with 13 bases identical to TRBD2. The CDR3 extends over 16 amino acids. Trimming took 0 bases from V and 7 from J; bases not matched to a gene: 6. CDR3 bases: TGTGCCAGCAGTTTAGCTGGTTGGACTAGCGGGAGTGAGCAGTACTTC. It codes for CASSLAGWTSGSEQYF.

There are a few counts of this clonotype. The rearrangement uses TRBV29-1 and TRBJ2-3, with no clear D. The CDR3 sequence is 11 residues long. The germline V gene encodes CDR1 SQVTM and CDR2 ANQGSEA. V lost 6 bases and J 6 bases, leaving 10 bases between the germline ends. The CDR3 DNA reads TGCAGCGTGGCCCAGCGTGATACGCAGTATTTT. This codes for CSVAQRDTQYF.

V gene TRBV20-1 combines with J gene TRBJ1-2; 9 bases are shared with TRBD1. Germline V lookup: CDR1 DFQATT, CDR2 SNEGSKA (reference sequence). The trim removed 6 bases at V and 4 bases at J, leaving 3 bases unmatched. The CDR3 runs to 12 residues. This chain's CDR3 is CSAPTGGYGYTF. CDR3 nucleotides: TGCAGTGCGCCGACAGGGGGCTATGGCTACACCTTC.

The chain carries TRBV7-2 and TRBJ2-2; TRBD2 is a possible D gene (5 bases). From germline, CDR1 is SGHTA and CDR2 FQGNSA. This CDR3 has 14 amino acids. Trimming pared 6 bases from V and 7 bases from J, leaving 15 bases between. The CDR3 sequence is CASSSKRQVGELFF. The CDR3 region has the DNA TGTGCCAGCAGTTCAAAGCGGCAGGTCGGGGAGCTGTTTTTT.

This clonotype was detected only a few times. The junction departs from the called germline gene at one end, perhaps through a read error. This chain connects TRBV5-1 to TRBJ2-3; 12 positions match TRBD2. The CDR3 is 15 residues long. Germline values: CDR1 SGHRS, CDR2 YFSETQ. CDR3 DNA: TGTGCCAGCAGCTTAGCCGGGACTAGCGGGGATACGCAGTATTTT. Translating gives CASSLAGTSGDTQYF.

This clonotype appeared a few times. The chain uses TRBV25-1 and TRBJ1-2; the match to TRBD1 covers 7 bases. Germline V gives CDR1 MGHDK, CDR2 SYGVNS. Trimming took 6 bases from V and 4 from J; bases not matched to a gene: 5. The CDR3 has 13 residues. This chain's CDR3 is CASRDRVGYGYTF. CDR3 nucleotides: TGTGCCAGCAGAGACAGGGTTGGCTATGGCTACACCTTC.

V usage is TRBV18 and J usage is TRBJ2-1; 8 bases match TRBD2. Germline assignment: CDR1 KGHSH and CDR2 LQKENI. Trimming at V came to 6 bases and at J to 8 bases, leaving 6 bases not matched to a gene. CDR3 length equals 13 residues. In DNA form, the CDR3 reads TGTGCCAGCTCCGGGACTAGTAGGCATGAGCAGTTCTTC. It is translated as CASSGTSRHEQFF.

In its sample, this clonotype was seen a few times. The chain carries TRBV30 and TRBJ2-1; 12 bases are a match to TRBD1. J was trimmed by 0 bases and V by 0 bases; bases with no gene match: 6. The CDR3 runs to 18 residues. Germline V lookup: CDR1 GTSNPN, CDR2 SVGIG (reference sequence). CDR3 DNA: TGTGCCTGGAGTGTAGCGGGACAGGGGGCCGGCTCCTACAATGAGCAGTTCTTC. It is translated as CAWSVAGQGAGSYNEQFF.

Concerning this clonotype itself: One end of the junction does not line up with germline, which may come from a read error. The chain combines TRBV7-8 with TRBJ2-1; 7 nucleotides line up with TRBD1. Germline CDR1 reads SGHVS; CDR2 reads FQNEAQ. The CDR3 length is 15 residues. As DNA, the CDR3 is TGTGCCAACAGCTTAAAGGACAGGAGCCACAATGAGCAGTTCTTC. Its protein is CANSLKDRSHNEQFF.

This clonotype has at least ten counts. The V gene is TRBV29-1, the J gene TRBJ2-1, with D perhaps given as TRBD1 or TRBD2 (6 bases each). The CDR3 is 14 amino acids. V dropped 8 bases and J dropped 1 base, with 15 bases sitting between them. Germline CDR1 is SQVTM and CDR2 is ANQGSEA. Here the CDR3 reads CSSPGATSYNEQFF. CDR3 DNA: TGCAGCAGCCCGGGGGCGACATCCTACAATGAGCAGTTCTTC.

The chain employs TRBV3-1 and TRBJ2-1; the match to TRBD2 covers 10 bases. Trimming removed 7 bases from V and 3 bases from J; junction bases left unmatched: 9. This CDR3 has 16 residues. From germline, CDR1 is LGHDT and CDR2 YNNKEL (reference sequence). DNA of the CDR3: TGTGCCAGCAACATGGGTGGGACTAGCGTCTACAATGAGCAGTTCTTC. Translating gives CASNMGGTSVYNEQFF.

The genes are TRBV24-1 and TRBJ2-3; D remains unclear. Germline V lookup: CDR1 KGHDR, CDR2 SFDVKD. V lost 5 bases and J 8 bases, leaving 28 bases between the germline ends. This CDR3 spans 18 amino acids. CDR3 bases: TGTGCCACCAGTGGACGAGCCGGGCCCCCTCCAGATAAGGGTACGCAGTATTTT. Translation gives CATSGRAGPPPDKGTQYF.

The rearrangement links TRBV30 to TRBJ2-1; 7 nucleotides line up with TRBD2. CDR1 and CDR2 from the germline V gene are GTSNPN and SVGIG (reference sequence). The CDR3 runs 16 residues. The V and J ends lost 2 bases and 8 bases, in that order; junction bases with no gene match: 15. The CDR3 sequence is CAWSKDGAGVGYEQFF. The CDR3 region has the DNA TGTGCCTGGAGTAAGGATGGGGCGGGAGTTGGGTATGAGCAGTTCTTC.

This clonotype appeared a few times. The chain carries TRBV19 and TRBJ2-7; 10 nucleotides match TRBD2. Germline V gives CDR1 LNHDA, CDR2 SQIVND (reference sequence). J was trimmed by 4 bases and V by 4 bases; bases with no gene match: 7. CDR3 length: 15 amino acids. CDR3 region: CASSTQLAGPYEQYF. DNA for the CDR3: TGTGCCAGTAGTACCCAACTAGCGGGACCGTACGAGCAGTACTTC. The full variable domain, completed using reference TRBV19 and TRBJ2-7, is DGGITQSPKYLFRKEGQNVTLSCEQNLNHDAMYWYRQDPGQGLRLIYYSQIVNDFQKGDIAEGYSVSREKKESFPLTVTSAQKNPTAFYLCASSTQLAGPYEQYFGPGTRLTVT.

The gene calls are TRBV18 and TRBJ2-5; TRBD1 matches 10 bases. The germline CDR1 and CDR2 sequences are KGHSH and LQKENI. This CDR3 region has 15 residues. V shed 4 bases and J 0 bases; nucleotides not matched to a gene: 2. This CDR3 is CASSQGQGDQETQYF. The CDR3 DNA follows: TGTGCCAGCTCACAAGGACAGGGGGACCAAGAGACCCAGTACTTC.

The rearrangement links TRBV3-1 to TRBJ1-4; a possible D gene is TRBD1 (5 bases). The CDR3 covers 14 residues. The V and J ends lost 4 bases and 4 bases respectively, with 10 bases between them. Looked up from germline, CDR1 is LGHDT and CDR2 is YNNKEL (reference sequence). CDR3 DNA: TGTGCCAGCAGCCCGGACACCAGTAATGAAAAACTGTTTTTT. Its translation is CASSPDTSNEKLFF.